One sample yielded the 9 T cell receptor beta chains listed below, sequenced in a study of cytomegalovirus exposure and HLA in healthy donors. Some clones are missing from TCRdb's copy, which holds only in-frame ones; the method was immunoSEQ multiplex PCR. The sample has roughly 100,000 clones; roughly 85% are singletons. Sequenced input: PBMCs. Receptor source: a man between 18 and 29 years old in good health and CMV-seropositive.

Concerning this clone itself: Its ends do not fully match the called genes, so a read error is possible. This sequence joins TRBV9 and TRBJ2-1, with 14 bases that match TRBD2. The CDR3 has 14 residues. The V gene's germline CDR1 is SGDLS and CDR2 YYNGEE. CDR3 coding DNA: TGTGCCAGCAGCGTAGGGGGACTAGCGGGAGTGCCCCTCTTC. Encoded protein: CASSVGGLAGVPLF.

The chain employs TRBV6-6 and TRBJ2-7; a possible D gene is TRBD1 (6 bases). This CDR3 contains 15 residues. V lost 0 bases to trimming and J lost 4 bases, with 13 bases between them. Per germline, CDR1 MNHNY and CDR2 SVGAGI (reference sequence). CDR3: CASSYSIQGKYEQYF. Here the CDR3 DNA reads TGTGCCAGCAGTTACTCGATCCAGGGGAAGTACGAGCAGTACTTC.

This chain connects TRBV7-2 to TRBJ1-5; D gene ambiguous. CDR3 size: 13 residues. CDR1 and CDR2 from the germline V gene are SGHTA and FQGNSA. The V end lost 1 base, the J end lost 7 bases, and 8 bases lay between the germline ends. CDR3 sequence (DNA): TGTGCCAGCAGCTTAGTCGAGAGCCAGCCCCAGCATTTT. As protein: CASSLVESQPQHF.

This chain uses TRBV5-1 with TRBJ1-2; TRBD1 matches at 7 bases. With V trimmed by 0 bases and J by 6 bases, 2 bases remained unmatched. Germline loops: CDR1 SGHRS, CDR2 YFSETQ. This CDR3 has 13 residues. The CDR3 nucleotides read TGCGCCAGCAGCTTGGCCAGGGGGGATGGCTACACCTTC. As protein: CASSLARGDGYTF.

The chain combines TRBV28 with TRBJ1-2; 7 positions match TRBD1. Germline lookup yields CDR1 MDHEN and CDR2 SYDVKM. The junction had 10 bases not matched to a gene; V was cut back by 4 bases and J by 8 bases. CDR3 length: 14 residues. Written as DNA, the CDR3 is TGTGCCAGCAGTTCTCGGGACAGCTCGGGCGGCTACACCTTC. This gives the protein CASSSRDSSGGYTF.

The CDR3, as DNA: TGTGCCAGCAGCCAAGGGACTAGCGGGAGTATCTACGAGCAGTACGTC. Translating gives CASSQGTSGSIYEQYV. The gene calls are TRBV5-4 and TRBJ2-7; TRBD2 matches 14 bases. The germline V gene has CDR1 SGHNT and CDR2 YYREEE (reference sequence). The CDR3 has 16 residues. The ends lost 4 bases at V and 3 bases at J; junction bases unmatched: 6.

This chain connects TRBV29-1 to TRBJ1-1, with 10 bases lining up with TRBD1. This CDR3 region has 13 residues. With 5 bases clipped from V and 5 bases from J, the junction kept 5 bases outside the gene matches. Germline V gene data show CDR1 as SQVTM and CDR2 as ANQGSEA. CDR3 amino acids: CSVLTGGGTEAFF. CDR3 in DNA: TGCAGCGTTTTGACAGGGGGCGGAACTGAAGCTTTCTTT.

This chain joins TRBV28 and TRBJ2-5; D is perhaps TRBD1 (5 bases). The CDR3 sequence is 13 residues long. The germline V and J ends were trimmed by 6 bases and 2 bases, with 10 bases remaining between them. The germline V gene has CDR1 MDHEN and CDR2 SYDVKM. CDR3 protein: CASRVTVQETQYF. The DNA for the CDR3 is TGTGCCAGCAGGGTGACAGTTCAAGAGACCCAGTACTTC.

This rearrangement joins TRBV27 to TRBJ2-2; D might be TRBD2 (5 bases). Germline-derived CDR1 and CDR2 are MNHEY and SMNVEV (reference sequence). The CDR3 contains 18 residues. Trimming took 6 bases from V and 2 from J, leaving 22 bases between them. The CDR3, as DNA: TGTGCCAGCAGCAGGAAAGCGGCCCGACTGATAAACACCGGGGAGCTGTTTTTT. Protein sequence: CASSRKAARLINTGELFF.